This TCR beta chain was observed in a study of blood T cell repertoires in COVID-19. Across the study: T cells, B-cell-depleted T cells, or PBMCs provided the cDNA or gDNA that served as material.

Trimming took off 2 bases at V and 3 bases at J, with 23 bases between the two ends. CDR1 is ENHRY, CDR2 SYGVKD, per germline. This CDR3 is 18 amino acids long. Authors' methods: Nucleated cell number was recorded as an estimate derived from reference gene primer amplification. TCRdb keeps only in-frame clones here, not all; method: immunoSEQ multiplex PCR. V, J and clone size are taken as reported in that table, and D and trimming were inferred from the DNA itself. There are around 140,000 clones in the sample; about four fifths occur only once, and 3% to 4.5% lies in the top ten. This receptor was obtained from a man between 65 and 79 years old who had recovered from COVID-19. The material sequenced was peripheral blood. V usage is TRBV10-3 and J usage is TRBJ2-7, with a tentative D call TRBD1 (5 bases). The DNA of the CDR3 is TGTGCCATCAGTGAGCCTAGGGGCAGTTCTAGTATGGGCTACGAGCAGTACTTC. This translates into CAISEPRGSSSMGYEQYF.